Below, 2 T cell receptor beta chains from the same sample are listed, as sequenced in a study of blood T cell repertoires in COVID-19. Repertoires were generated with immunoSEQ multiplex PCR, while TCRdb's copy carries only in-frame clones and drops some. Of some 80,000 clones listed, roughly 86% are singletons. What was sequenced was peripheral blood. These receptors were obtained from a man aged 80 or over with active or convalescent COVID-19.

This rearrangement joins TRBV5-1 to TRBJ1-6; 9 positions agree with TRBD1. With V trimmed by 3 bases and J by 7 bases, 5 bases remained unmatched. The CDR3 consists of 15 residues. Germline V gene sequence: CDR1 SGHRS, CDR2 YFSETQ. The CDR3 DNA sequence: TGCGCCAGCAGCTCCTTGGGACAGGGAAATTCACCCCTCCACTTT. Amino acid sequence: CASSSLGQGNSPLHF.

CDR3 nucleotides: TGTGCCAGCAGTCCCTTATTGAACACTGAAGCTTTCTTT. Translated: CASSPLLNTEAFF. The chain joins TRBV7-3 to TRBJ1-1; D gene uncertain. V shed 6 bases and J shed 0 bases, with 8 bases lying between them. CDR1 is SGHTA and CDR2 is FQGTGA in the germline V gene. The CDR3 spans 13 residues.